This TCR beta chain was obtained from a study of cytomegalovirus exposure and HLA in healthy donors. Study-wide context: Genotyping showed 70% to 90% of some 400 donors falling in the Caucasian-associated ancestry cluster. Study-wide results and caveats: Associated with cytomegalovirus, according to the listing, were 150 to 200 TCR beta chains.

Primers: 60 Vbeta forward and 13 Jbeta reverse. Sequencing was performed with immunoSEQ multiplex PCR; in TCRdb, only in-frame clones are kept and a portion is missing. This table has roughly 230,000 clones, around 83% appearing once. Comment on this clone: Its antigen is currently unknown.

Donors likely had unrecorded immune exposures despite being nominally healthy when sampled. With V trimmed by 1 base and J by 0 bases, 6 bases remained unmatched. This CDR3 has 18 amino acids. The V gene's germline CDR1 is SGHVS and CDR2 FQNEAQ. Sequencing was carried out using PBMCs. This TCR was sampled from a girl aged 2-10 years in good health and CMV-seronegative. V is TRBV7-8 and J is TRBJ1-5, with TRBD1 matching over 10 bases. This chain's CDR3 is CASSLVSRDRGSNQPQHF. As DNA, the CDR3 is TGTGCCAGCAGCTTAGTCAGCCGGGACAGGGGTAGCAATCAGCCCCAGCATTTT.